These 32 T cell receptor beta chains came from one sample sequenced in a study of T-cell reconstitution after alpha-beta-depleted transplantation in children. The TCRbeta library incorporated unique molecular identifiers. One entry per CDR3 protein results from TCRdb running MiXCR on the PCR reads. The sample holds about 460,000 distinct CDR3 sequences, roughly 10% seen once. Sequencing was performed on PBMCs, mostly from graft donor cells, taken 180 days after TCRalphabeta/CD19-depleted stem cell transplant. The receptors here all came from a female patient aged 2-15 years who had a stem cell transplant for aplastic anemia, so the T cells may come from the graft donor.

This chain links TRBV20-1 with TRBJ2-1; no clear D gene. V was clipped by 1 base and J by 6 bases, with 16 bases between them. CDR1 is DFQATT, CDR2 SNEGSKA, per germline (reference sequence). This CDR3 comprises 15 residues. The CDR3 region has the DNA TGCAGTGCTAGAGGTAGTAGGGTCTTAATCAATGAGCAGTTCTTC. Translation: CSARGSRVLINEQFF.

This clonotype was counted only a few times. As DNA, the CDR3 is TGTGCCACCAGCAGGCCAGTATCACCCCTCCACTTT. It yields the protein CATSRPVSPLHF. V usage is TRBV15 and J usage is TRBJ1-6; no clear D gene. V lost 3 bases and J lost 10, with 7 bases in between. This CDR3 is 12 amino acids long. CDR1 and CDR2 from the germline V gene are LNHNV and YYDKDF (reference sequence).

This chain links TRBV12-3 or TRBV12-4 with TRBJ2-7; 10 positions agree with TRBD1. This CDR3 region has 14 residues. Unmatched junction bases numbered 7, after V lost 6 bases and J lost 5 bases. CDR3 in amino acids: CASRETGGWDEQYF. As DNA, the CDR3 is TGTGCCAGCAGAGAGACAGGGGGCTGGGACGAGCAGTACTTC.

This clonotype has more than one count but fewer than ten. J is TRBJ1-2 and V is TRBV20-1; D gene ambiguous. The CDR3 is 12 amino acids. The germline V and J ends were trimmed by 0 bases and 2 bases, with 4 bases remaining between them. Germline V CDR1 and CDR2: DFQATT, SNEGSKA (reference sequence). The CDR3, as DNA: TGCAGTGCTAGAGATCTGAACTATGGCTACACCTTC. Amino acids: CSARDLNYGYTF.

The V call is TRBV6-1, the J call TRBJ2-3, with TRBD2 matching 10 bases. J lost 5 bases, V lost 7 bases, and 21 bases had no gene match. Germline CDR1 MNHNS, CDR2 SASEGT. CDR3 length: 19 amino acids. CDR3 amino acids: CASTRVGVPAGGQGDTQYF. CDR3 DNA: TGTGCCAGCACTCGCGTGGGGGTGCCAGCGGGAGGGCAAGGAGATACGCAGTATTTT.

This clonotype has just a few counts. The J gene is TRBJ2-5, the V gene TRBV7-2, with D perhaps TRBD1 (6 bases). There are 17 residues in the CDR3. Trimming removed 5 bases at V and 7 bases at J, with 26 bases between. Germline V gene data show CDR1 as SGHTA and CDR2 as FQGNSA. The CDR3 sequence is CASSQGGTRTRRGTQYF. For the CDR3, the DNA is TGTGCCAGCAGCCAAGGGGGAACCCGTACGAGACGGGGGACCCAGTACTTC.

J is TRBJ2-7 and V is TRBV18; TRBD1 matches 10 bases. CDR1 is KGHSH and CDR2 is LQKENI in the germline V gene. There are 15 residues in the CDR3. The V and J ends lost 5 bases and 5 bases, in that order; junction bases with no gene match: 9. The CDR3 DNA follows: TGTGCCAGCTCAAGAGTAGGGACAGGGGACCACGAGCAGTACGTC. Its protein is CASSRVGTGDHEQYV.

This clonotype was found a few times. The chain couples TRBV6-2 or TRBV6-3 to TRBJ2-1; tentatively, D is TRBD1 or TRBD2 (5 bases each). Trimming took off 2 bases at V and 7 bases at J, with 12 bases between the two ends. This CDR3 region has 14 residues. The germline CDR1 and CDR2 sequences are MNHEY and SVGEGT. Here the CDR3 reads CASSYLGPGNEQFF. The CDR3 DNA reads TGTGCCAGCAGTTACCTGGGACCGGGAAATGAGCAGTTCTTC.

There are many counts of this clonotype. The chain is built from TRBV28 and TRBJ1-2, with D perhaps matching TRBD1 (5 bases). Trimming took 5 bases from V and 3 from J, leaving 10 bases between them. In germline, CDR1 is MDHEN, CDR2 SYDVKM. CDR3 length equals 13 residues. The CDR3 reads CASSPWGHYGYTF. The CDR3 DNA reads TGTGCCAGCAGTCCCTGGGGACACTATGGCTACACCTTC.

The chain has TRBV19 and TRBJ1-2; 9 bases map to TRBD1. Trimming removed 5 bases from V and 6 bases from J; junction bases left unmatched: 4. The germline CDR1 and CDR2 sequences are LNHDA and SQIVND (reference sequence). The CDR3 is made up of 13 amino acids. The CDR3 nucleotides are TGTGCCAGTAGTCTCCACAGGGGGCATGGCTACACCTTC. The encoded protein is CASSLHRGHGYTF.

At least ten counts were recorded for this clonotype. The chain uses TRBV5-6 and TRBJ1-1; D might be TRBD1 (6 bases). The CDR3 runs 15 residues. V lost 2 bases and J lost 4, with 15 bases in between. CDR1 is SGHDT and CDR2 is YYEEEE in the germline V gene. The CDR3 sequence is CASSFRQGMSTEAFF. In DNA form, the CDR3 reads TGTGCCAGCAGCTTCCGGCAGGGGATGAGCACTGAAGCTTTCTTT.

The V gene is TRBV28, the J gene TRBJ1-4, with 8 nucleotides matching TRBD1. Germline CDR1 is MDHEN and CDR2 is SYDVKM. J gave up 5 bases and V 7 bases, and 9 bases lay outside the gene matches. CDR3 length: 15 residues. The CDR3 coding sequence is TGTGCCAGCACCCCTCGGCCAGGGGGCAATGAAAAACTGTTTTTT. Translation gives CASTPRPGGNEKLFF.

This clonotype was seen many times. The chain recombines TRBV14 with TRBJ2-5, with D tentatively TRBD2 (6 bases). The CDR3 runs 13 residues. Per the germline V gene, CDR1 is SGHDN and CDR2 is FVKESK. V lost 3 bases, J lost 4 bases, and 9 bases lay in between. CDR3 sequence reads: CASSQVGGETQYF. The CDR3 DNA follows: TGTGCCAGCAGCCAGGTGGGGGGAGAGACCCAGTACTTC.

At least ten counts were recorded for this clonotype. The chain recombines TRBV12-3 or TRBV12-4 with TRBJ2-4; no reliable D call. The ends were cut back, 1 base at V and 7 bases at J, with 8 bases in the middle. The CDR3 consists of 13 residues. CDR3 in amino acids: CASSLGGRNIQYF. The CDR3 coding sequence is TGTGCCAGCAGTTTAGGGGGAAGGAACATTCAGTACTTC.

This clonotype was observed a few times. The V call is TRBV7-8, the J call TRBJ2-5; D call uncertain. The CDR3 has 12 amino acids. V gave up 7 bases and J gave up 5 bases, with 11 bases separating them. Germline V lookup: CDR1 SGHVS, CDR2 FQNEAQ. CDR3 residues: CASTPATETQYF. The CDR3 bases are TGTGCCAGCACTCCGGCAACCGAGACCCAGTACTTC.

In this sample, this clonotype turned up a few times. The chain carries TRBV28 and TRBJ2-1; a weak D match, TRBD2 (6 bases). The CDR3 is 16 amino acids. CDR1 and CDR2 from the germline V gene are MDHEN and SYDVKM. Trimming shortened V by 1 base and J by 6 bases, and 16 bases separated the two germline ends. Here the CDR3 DNA reads TGTGCCAGCAGTTTATTGGGGGGATTGCTCTCCAATGAGCAGTTCTTC. It is translated as CASSLLGGLLSNEQFF.

This clonotype occurred a few times. J is TRBJ2-1 and V is TRBV20-1, with 7 nucleotides matching TRBD1. Germline V gene data show CDR1 as DFQATT and CDR2 as SNEGSKA (reference sequence). V gave up 6 bases and J gave up 3 bases; unmatched junction bases: 5. This CDR3 has 13 residues. CDR3 residues: CSALWDSYNEQFF. In DNA form, the CDR3 reads TGCAGTGCCCTATGGGACAGCTACAATGAGCAGTTCTTC.

Only a few counts were recorded for this clonotype. The chain is built from TRBV7-2 and TRBJ2-1; 10 nucleotides agree with TRBD2. Germline assignment: CDR1 SGHTA and CDR2 FQGNSA. V lost 4 bases and J lost 12; bases outside the gene matches: 6. There are 13 residues in the CDR3. CDR3 in amino acids: CASSSTSGNLQFF. As DNA, the CDR3 is TGTGCCAGCAGCTCTACTAGCGGGAACTTGCAGTTCTTC.

This clonotype was counted only a few times. The V call is TRBV7-3, the J call TRBJ2-3, with D maybe TRBD2 (5 bases). This CDR3 has 16 amino acids. Trimming stripped 5 bases from V and 6 bases from J, with 21 bases between. Per germline, CDR1 SGHTA and CDR2 FQGTGA. CDR3 DNA sequence: TGTGCCAGCAGCCCCTTCCCCGGGCTTACGGGGGATACGCAGTATTTT. This codes for CASSPFPGLTGDTQYF. Together with reference TRBV7-3 and TRBJ2-3, the CDR3 gives the full variable domain: GAGVSQTPSNKVTEKGKYVELRCDPISGHTALYWYRQSLGQGPEFLIYFQGTGAADDSGLPNDRFFAVRPEGSVSTLKIQRTERGDSAVYLCASSPFPGLTGDTQYFGPGTRLTVL.

This clonotype was observed a handful of times. The V and J genes are TRBV10-3 and TRBJ2-3, with TRBD1 matching 9 bases. Germline CDR1 ENHRY, CDR2 SYGVKD. The V segment lost 8 bases and the J segment 4 bases; nucleotides outside the gene matches: 4. The CDR3 runs 13 residues. CDR3 sequence reads: CAIRTGVADTQYF. CDR3 coding DNA: TGTGCCATCCGGACAGGGGTGGCAGATACGCAGTATTTT.

This clonotype was recorded a few times. The J gene is TRBJ2-7, the V gene TRBV7-2; possibly TRBD2 for D (9 bases). Trimming took off 8 bases at V and 3 bases at J, with 23 bases between the two ends. This CDR3 comprises 16 residues. Germline values: CDR1 SGHTA, CDR2 FQGNSA. The CDR3 protein is CASGTGGSGSVYEQYF. CDR3 DNA: TGTGCCAGCGGAACAGGGGGTAGCGGGAGCGTCTACGAGCAGTACTTC.

The rearrangement uses TRBV28 and TRBJ1-5, with 8 bases matching TRBD1. The germline gives CDR1 MDHEN, CDR2 SYDVKM. This CDR3 contains 14 residues. The junction had 10 bases not matched to a gene; V was cut back by 11 bases and J by 4 bases. The CDR3 nucleotides read TGTGCCTCCCGGACAGGGAATGATAATCAGCCCCAGCATTTT. This translates into CASRTGNDNQPQHF.

The CDR3 reads CASGTGGNIQYF. The CDR3 DNA reads TGTGCCAGCGGCACAGGGGGGAACATTCAGTACTTC. V gene TRBV14 combines with J gene TRBJ2-4; 8 bases are a match to TRBD1. The CDR3 has 12 amino acids. With V trimmed by 8 bases and J by 7 bases, 4 bases remained unmatched. Germline V gives CDR1 SGHDN, CDR2 FVKESK.

The J gene is TRBJ1-2, the V gene TRBV5-1; D may be TRBD1 (5 bases). Deletions cut 3 bases from V and 0 bases from J, with 15 bases between. From germline, CDR1 is SGHRS and CDR2 YFSETQ. This CDR3 contains 16 residues. The CDR3 DNA reads TGCGCCAGCAGCTGGGGCCAGCCATATACTAACTATGGCTACACCTTC. It yields the protein CASSWGQPYTNYGYTF.

This clonotype was picked up many times. The chain employs TRBV27 and TRBJ2-3; the match to TRBD2 covers 13 bases. The CDR3 is 16 amino acids. Germline CDR1 is MNHEY and CDR2 is SMNVEV (reference sequence). The V gene end was trimmed by 5 bases and the J gene end by 6 bases; junction bases not matched to a gene: 8. The DNA for the CDR3 is TGTGCCAGCAGTAACCCCCAGACTAGCGGGAGGGATACGCAGTATTTT. This sequence encodes CASSNPQTSGRDTQYF.

This clonotype was observed a few times. V usage is TRBV7-2 and J usage is TRBJ1-5, with 9 bases lining up with TRBD1. J was trimmed by 7 bases and V by 5 bases; bases with no gene match: 6. Germline V CDR1 and CDR2: SGHTA, FQGNSA. The CDR3 is 14 residues long. This chain's CDR3 is CASSGQGIKQPQHF. The CDR3 nucleotides are TGTGCCAGCAGCGGACAGGGGATTAAACAGCCCCAGCATTTT.

In this sample, this clonotype turned up a few times. The chain recombines TRBV7-2 with TRBJ1-1; TRBD1 might be the D (5 bases). Germline V gene sequence: CDR1 SGHTA, CDR2 FQGNSA. The CDR3 runs 16 residues. V lost 4 bases, J lost 2 bases, and 17 bases lay in between. CDR3 coding DNA: TGTGCCAGCAGCTCACCCTGGCCTGGGACCAACACTGAAGCTTTCTTT. Its protein product is CASSSPWPGTNTEAFF.

This clonotype was counted only a few times. This chain uses TRBV7-8 with TRBJ2-3; no clear D. Per germline, CDR1 SGHVS and CDR2 FQNEAQ. V lost 5 bases, J lost 2 bases, and 20 bases lay in between. The CDR3 sequence is 17 residues long. The CDR3 is CASSPVEGTLNTDTQYF. In DNA, the CDR3 is TGTGCCAGCAGCCCAGTAGAAGGAACTCTAAACACAGATACGCAGTATTTT.

CDR3 amino acids: CASSLASGQPQHF. CDR3 in DNA: TGTGCCAGCAGTCTAGCGTCGGGTCAGCCCCAGCATTTT. This chain connects TRBV27 to TRBJ1-5, with D unresolved. Germline V gene lookup returns CDR1 MNHEY and CDR2 SMNVEV (reference sequence). The CDR3 runs to 13 residues. The V and J ends lost 5 bases and 6 bases respectively, with 11 bases between them.

This clonotype came up a few times. This chain joins TRBV27 and TRBJ1-2; tentatively, D is TRBD1 (6 bases). Germline lookup yields CDR1 MNHEY and CDR2 SMNVEV (reference sequence). The V and J ends lost 5 bases and 3 bases respectively, with 16 bases between them. The CDR3 spans 15 residues. This CDR3 is CASSQGREGHYGYTF. For the CDR3, the DNA is TGTGCCAGCAGTCAGGGGCGTGAGGGGCACTATGGCTACACCTTC.

This chain connects TRBV7-2 to TRBJ2-7, with 7 bases that match TRBD2. V lost 1 base to trimming and J lost 4 bases; unmatched junction nucleotides: 7. Germline V gene data show CDR1 as SGHTA and CDR2 as FQGNSA. The CDR3 spans 15 residues. The DNA for the CDR3 is TGTGCCAGCAGCTTAGGGGTCGGGAGGACGTACGAGCAGTACTTC. Residues: CASSLGVGRTYEQYF.

V gene TRBV4-3 combines with J gene TRBJ2-3; D unclear. V gave up 0 bases and J gave up 3 bases, with 4 bases separating them. This CDR3 region has 13 residues. Germline V gives CDR1 LGHNA, CDR2 YSLEER. The chain's CDR3 is CASSQDGTDTQYF. For the CDR3, the DNA is TGCGCCAGCAGCCAAGATGGTACAGATACGCAGTATTTT.